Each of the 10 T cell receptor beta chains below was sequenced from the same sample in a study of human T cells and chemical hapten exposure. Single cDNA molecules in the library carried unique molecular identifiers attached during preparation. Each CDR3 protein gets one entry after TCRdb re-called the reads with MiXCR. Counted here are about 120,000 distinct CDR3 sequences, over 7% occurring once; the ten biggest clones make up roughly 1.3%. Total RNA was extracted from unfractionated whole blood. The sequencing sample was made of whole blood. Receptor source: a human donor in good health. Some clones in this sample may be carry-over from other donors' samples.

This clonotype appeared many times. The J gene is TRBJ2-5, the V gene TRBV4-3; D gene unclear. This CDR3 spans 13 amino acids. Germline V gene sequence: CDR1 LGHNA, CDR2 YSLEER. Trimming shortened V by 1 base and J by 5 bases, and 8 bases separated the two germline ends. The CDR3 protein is CASSQAFRETQYF. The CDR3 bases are TGCGCCAGCAGCCAAGCCTTTCGTGAGACCCAGTACTTC.

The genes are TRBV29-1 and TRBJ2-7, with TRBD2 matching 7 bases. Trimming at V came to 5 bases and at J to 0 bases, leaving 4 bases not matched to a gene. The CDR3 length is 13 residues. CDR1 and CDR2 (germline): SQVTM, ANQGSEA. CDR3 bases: TGCAGCGTTACTAGCGCGTACTCCTACGAGCAGTACTTC. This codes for CSVTSAYSYEQYF.

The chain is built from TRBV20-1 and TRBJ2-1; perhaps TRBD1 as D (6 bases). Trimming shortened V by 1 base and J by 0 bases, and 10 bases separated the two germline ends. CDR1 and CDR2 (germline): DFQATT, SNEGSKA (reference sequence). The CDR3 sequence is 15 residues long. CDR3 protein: CSARGLGGSYNEQFF. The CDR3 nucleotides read TGCAGTGCTAGAGGCCTAGGGGGCTCCTACAATGAGCAGTTCTTC.

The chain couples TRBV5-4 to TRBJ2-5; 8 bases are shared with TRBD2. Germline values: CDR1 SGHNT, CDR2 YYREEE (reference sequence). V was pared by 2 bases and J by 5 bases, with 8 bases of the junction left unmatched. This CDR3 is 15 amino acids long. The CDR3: CASSLRTGGHETQYF. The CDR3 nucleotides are TGTGCCAGCAGCTTACGGACGGGGGGGCACGAGACCCAGTACTTC. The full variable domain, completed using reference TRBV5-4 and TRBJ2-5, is ETGVTQSPTHLIKTRGQQVTLRCSSQSGHNTVSWYQQALGQGPQFIFQYYREEENGRGNFPPRFSGLQFPNYSSELNVNALELDDSALYLCASSLRTGGHETQYFGPGTRLLVL.

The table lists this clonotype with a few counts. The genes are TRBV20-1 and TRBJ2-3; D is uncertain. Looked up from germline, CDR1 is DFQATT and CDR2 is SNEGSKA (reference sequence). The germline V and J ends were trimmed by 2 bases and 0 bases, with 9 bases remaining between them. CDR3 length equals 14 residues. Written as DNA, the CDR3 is TGCAGTGCTAGACCTCGAACAAGCACAGATACGCAGTATTTT. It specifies CSARPRTSTDTQYF.

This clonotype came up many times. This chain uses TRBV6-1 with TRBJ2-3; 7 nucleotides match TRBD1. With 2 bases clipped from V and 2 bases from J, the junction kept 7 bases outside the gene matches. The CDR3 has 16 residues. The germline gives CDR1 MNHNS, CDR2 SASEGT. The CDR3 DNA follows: TGTGCCAGCAGTGAACCTAAGGGACAGTCCACAGATACGCAGTATTTT. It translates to CASSEPKGQSTDTQYF.

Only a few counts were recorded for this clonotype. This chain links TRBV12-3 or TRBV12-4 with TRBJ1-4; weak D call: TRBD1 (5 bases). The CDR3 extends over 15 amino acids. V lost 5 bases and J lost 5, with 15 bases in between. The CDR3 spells CASSPNRGLNEKLFF. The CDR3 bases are TGTGCCAGCAGTCCTAATCGGGGCCTGAATGAAAAACTGTTTTTT.

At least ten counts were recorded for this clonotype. CDR3: CASSPASEEKLFF. The DNA for the CDR3 is TGTGCCAGCAGCCCTGCTAGTGAGGAAAAACTGTTTTTT. This chain links TRBV3-1 with TRBJ1-4, with D uncertain. Germline V gene sequence: CDR1 LGHDT, CDR2 YNNKEL (reference sequence). V lost 4 bases to trimming and J lost 8 bases, with 11 bases between them. The CDR3 is 13 amino acids.

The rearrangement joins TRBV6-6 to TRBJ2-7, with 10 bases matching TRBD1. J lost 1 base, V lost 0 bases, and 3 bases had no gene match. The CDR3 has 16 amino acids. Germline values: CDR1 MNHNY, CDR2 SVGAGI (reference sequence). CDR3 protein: CASSYSGTGASYEQYF. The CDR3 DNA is TGTGCCAGCAGTTACTCCGGGACAGGGGCTTCCTACGAGCAGTACTTC.

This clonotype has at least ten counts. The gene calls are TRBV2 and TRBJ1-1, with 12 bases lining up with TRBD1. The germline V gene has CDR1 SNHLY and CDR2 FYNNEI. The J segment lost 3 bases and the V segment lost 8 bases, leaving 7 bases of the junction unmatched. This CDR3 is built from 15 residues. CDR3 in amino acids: CASGPGQGADTEAFF. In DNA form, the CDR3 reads TGTGCCAGCGGTCCGGGACAGGGGGCCGACACTGAAGCTTTCTTT.